Below, 19 T cell receptor beta chains from the same sample are listed, as sequenced in a study of CD8+ T cells in alopecia areata listed by TCRdb under 2018. The sample's time point label is to be understood as: baseline before oral tofacitinib. Receptors were amplified or captured by the immunoSEQ multiplex PCR assay. RNA was extracted from all samples and reverse transcribed into cDNA, which served as template for TCR sequencing. Not all clones reach the TCRdb copy of this immuneACCESS table, which keeps in-frame sequences only. Checked studies attribute under half of the gap to unresolved V genes and leave the rest unexplained. For this sample the table gives roughly 250,000 clones, of which around 67% were detected only once. Approximately 1.2% of the sample is taken by the ten largest. The material was CD4+ T cells sorted from blood, obtained at week 0. Receptors originate from a human donor with alopecia areata.

This clone was observed once. The V gene is TRBV29-1, the J gene TRBJ2-6; D remains unclear. The germline V and J ends were trimmed by 6 bases and 0 bases, with 9 bases remaining between them. Germline V gene sequence: CDR1 SQVTM, CDR2 ANQGSEA. There are 14 residues in the CDR3. The CDR3 sequence is CSVSTVSGANVLTF. The CDR3 DNA is TGCAGCGTCTCTACTGTCTCTGGGGCCAACGTCCTGACTTTC.

J is TRBJ2-1 and V is TRBV4-3; D gene unclear. Germline values: CDR1 LGHNA, CDR2 YSLEER. The CDR3 is 11 residues long. V lost 2 bases to trimming and J lost 11 bases, with 7 bases between them. In nucleotides, the CDR3 is TGCGCCAGCAGCCAATTAACCCAGCAGTTCTTC. Residues: CASSQLTQQFF.

V gene TRBV4-2 combines with J gene TRBJ1-6, with TRBD1 identical over 8 bases. Germline V gene data show CDR1 as LGHNA and CDR2 as YNFKEQ. The junction had 6 bases not matched to a gene; V was cut back by 1 base and J by 7 bases. This CDR3 has 16 residues. CDR3 sequence: CASSQVQRTGNSPLHF. DNA for the CDR3: TGTGCCAGCAGCCAAGTCCAGAGGACAGGGAATTCACCCCTCCACTTT.

This clone was counted only a few times. The chain's CDR3 is CASSLEGASVLEQYF. CDR3 nucleotide sequence: TGCGCCAGCAGCTTGGAAGGGGCTAGCGTCCTCGAGCAGTACTTC. The chain recombines TRBV5-1 with TRBJ2-7; D possibly corresponds to TRBD2 (6 bases). This CDR3 contains 15 residues. The V end was cut by 0 bases, the J end by 6 bases, with 16 bases between. CDR1 and CDR2 (germline): SGHRS, YFSETQ.

The chain carries TRBV5-4 and TRBJ2-5; 8 nucleotides match TRBD1. V shed 6 bases and J 3 bases; nucleotides not matched to a gene: 4. Germline V gene sequence: CDR1 SGHNT, CDR2 YYREEE (reference sequence). The CDR3 length is 13 residues. CDR3: CASTLTGEETQYF. DNA for the CDR3: TGTGCCAGCACCCTGACAGGGGAAGAGACCCAGTACTTC.

This clone was recorded a few times. The rearrangement uses TRBV5-1 and TRBJ2-3; the match to TRBD2 covers 12 bases. This CDR3 contains 17 residues. The germline CDR1 and CDR2 sequences are SGHRS and YFSETQ. V was pared by 5 bases and J by 0 bases, with 7 bases of the junction left unmatched. The CDR3 coding sequence is TGCGCCAGCAGTTGGCCACTAGCGGGGGGAAGCACAGATACGCAGTATTTT. Translated, it gives CASSWPLAGGSTDTQYF.

This clone was counted once. V is TRBV30 and J is TRBJ2-4, with 9 bases aligning to TRBD2. Trimming at V came to 3 bases and at J to 9 bases, leaving 6 bases not matched to a gene. The CDR3 runs to 13 residues. Germline assignment: CDR1 GTSNPN and CDR2 SVGIG (reference sequence). The CDR3 reads CAWSASGVGIQYF. DNA for the CDR3: TGTGCCTGGAGCGCTAGCGGGGTGGGCATTCAGTACTTC.

The chain recombines TRBV30 with TRBJ1-3, with TRBD1 matching over 8 bases. The CDR3 has 14 residues. The germline V gene has CDR1 GTSNPN and CDR2 SVGIG (reference sequence). The V segment lost 4 bases and the J segment 2 bases; nucleotides outside the gene matches: 4. In DNA, the CDR3 is TGTGCCTGGACCCCGGGACAGGCTGGAAACACCATATATTTT. Protein sequence: CAWTPGQAGNTIYF.

The rearrangement uses TRBV27 and TRBJ1-2; possibly TRBD1 for D (6 bases). Trimming cost V 5 bases and J 4 bases, with 14 bases left between them. The CDR3 covers 14 residues. Germline CDR1 is MNHEY and CDR2 is SMNVEV (reference sequence). The CDR3 bases are TGTGCCAGCAGTACAACAGGGTCGGGCTATGGCTACACCTTC. It yields the protein CASSTTGSGYGYTF.

In its sample, this clone was seen a few times. The genes are TRBV11-1 and TRBJ1-1; D is ambiguous. The germline CDR1 and CDR2 sequences are SGHAT and FQDESV (reference sequence). This CDR3 is built from 13 residues. Trimming removed 5 bases at V and 6 bases at J, with 13 bases between. Here the CDR3 reads CASSAQWKAEAFF. CDR3 nucleotide sequence: TGTGCCAGCAGCGCACAGTGGAAGGCTGAAGCTTTCTTT.

This clone was observed a single time. The same CDR3 also results from other DNA sequences found in this sample. This chain uses TRBV30 with TRBJ2-5; no clear D. Germline CDR1 is GTSNPN and CDR2 is SVGIG (reference sequence). V shed 1 base and J shed 2 bases, with 5 bases lying between them. There are 12 residues in the CDR3. In DNA, the CDR3 is TGTGCCTGGAGTGCCAGGCAAGAGACCCAGTACTTC. Protein sequence: CAWSARQETQYF.

In this sample, this clone turned up a few times. The V gene is TRBV19, the J gene TRBJ2-1, with TRBD1 as a possible D gene (5 bases). Trimming removed 4 bases from V and 0 bases from J, with 13 bases in between. The length of the CDR3 is 16 residues. The germline CDR1 and CDR2 sequences are LNHDA and SQIVND (reference sequence). CDR3 loop: CASSTLTGPSYNEQFF. As DNA, the CDR3 is TGTGCCAGTAGTACCCTCACAGGTCCCTCCTACAATGAGCAGTTCTTC.

The gene calls are TRBV6-4 and TRBJ2-2; 12 bases line up with TRBD2. The germline gives CDR1 MRHNA, CDR2 SNTAGT. CDR3 size: 15 residues. Trimming at V came to 9 bases and at J to 4 bases, leaving 6 bases not matched to a gene. CDR3: CASSRTSGVTGELFF. The CDR3 DNA sequence: TGTGCCAGTTCTCGGACTAGCGGGGTCACCGGGGAGCTGTTTTTT.

V and J are TRBV11-2 and TRBJ2-5; D may be TRBD2 (6 bases). Germline loops: CDR1 SGHAT, CDR2 FQNNGV. V lost 5 bases and J lost 5, with 15 bases in between. CDR3 length: 14 amino acids. The CDR3 region is CASSTSVSGETQYF. In nucleotides, the CDR3 is TGTGCCAGCAGCACAAGTGTCAGCGGGGAGACCCAGTACTTC.

This clone was seen a handful of times. The V call is TRBV5-6, the J call TRBJ2-7; D ambiguous. V dropped 2 bases and J dropped 1 base, with 10 bases sitting between them. The CDR3 contains 14 residues. In germline, CDR1 is SGHDT, CDR2 YYEEEE. The CDR3 protein is CASSFSLPSYEQYF. DNA for the CDR3: TGTGCCAGCAGCTTCTCCCTTCCGTCCTACGAGCAGTACTTC. The full variable domain, in which reference TRBV5-6 and TRBJ2-7 provide the parts outside the CDR3, is DAGVTQSPTHLIKTRGQQVTLRCSPKSGHDTVSWYQQALGQGPQFIFQYYEEEERQRGNFPDRFSGHQFPNYSSELNVNALLLGDSALYLCASSFSLPSYEQYFGPGTRLTVT.

The genes are TRBV6-5 and TRBJ2-5, with 7 bases lining up with TRBD1. Germline values: CDR1 MNHEY, CDR2 SVGAGI. CDR3 length: 14 amino acids. Germline trimming cut 0 bases from V and 3 bases from J; bases unmatched to any gene: 1. CDR3 region: CASSYSTGKETQYF. The CDR3 region has the DNA TGTGCCAGCAGTTACTCGACAGGGAAAGAGACCCAGTACTTC.

This clone was observed once. This chain uses TRBV29-1 with TRBJ1-1; possible D gene TRBD1, 5 bases. Germline CDR1 is SQVTM and CDR2 is ANQGSEA. Trimming cost V 1 base and J 5 bases, with 5 bases left between them. There are 11 residues in the CDR3. In DNA, the CDR3 is TGCAGCGTTGAAGGGGGGACTGAAGCTTTCTTT. Translation: CSVEGGTEAFF. The whole variable domain, filled in from reference TRBV29-1 and TRBJ1-1, reads SAVISQKPSRDICQRGTSLTIQCQVDSQVTMMFWYRQQPGQSLTLIATANQGSEATYESGFVIDKFPISRPNLTFSTLTVSNMSPEDSSIYLCSVEGGTEAFFGQGTRLTVV.

The rearrangement links TRBV30 to TRBJ1-2; no clear D gene. Trimming took off 4 bases at V and 2 bases at J, with 8 bases between the two ends. Germline-derived CDR1 and CDR2 are GTSNPN and SVGIG (reference sequence). This CDR3 is 12 amino acids long. CDR3 loop: CAWNRGNYGYTF. The CDR3 DNA is TGTGCCTGGAACCGGGGAAACTATGGCTACACCTTC.

The rearrangement links TRBV5-6 to TRBJ2-7; D may be TRBD2 (6 bases). The V end lost 1 base, the J end lost 2 bases, and 16 bases lay between the germline ends. Germline V lookup: CDR1 SGHDT, CDR2 YYEEEE. The CDR3 is 16 residues long. In DNA, the CDR3 is TGTGCCAGCAGCTTGCGACGGAGGGGAAGAACCTACGAGCAGTACTTC. Translated: CASSLRRRGRTYEQYF.